The clone carrying this T cell receptor beta chain was picked up a small number of times. The source of the sample is a study of early T cells in non-severe SARS-CoV-2 infection. Each cDNA molecule carried a unique molecular identifier. TCRdb itself ran the 5' RACE reads through MiXCR, one entry per CDR3 protein. Of approximately 97,000 distinct CDR3 sequences listed, approximately 11% are singletons. This sample comprised whole blood, obtained at baseline. The clonotype comes from an adult who was a healthcare worker with PCR-confirmed SARS-CoV-2 infection or an uninfected control (not recorded which).

The DNA for the CDR3 is TGTGCCAGCAGCCAAGGAGTAGGGGTCGGCGGCGTAAACACCATATATTTT. Residues: CASSQGVGVGGVNTIYF. V usage is TRBV3-1 and J usage is TRBJ1-3; D may be TRBD1 (5 bases). Looked up from germline, CDR1 is LGHDT and CDR2 is YNNKEL (reference sequence). V was pared by 1 base and J by 6 bases, with 19 bases between. The CDR3 sequence is 17 residues long.